This TCR beta chain appears in the sequencing data of a study of T cell responses to AZD1222 COVID-19 vaccine. Trimming left V 5 bases short and J 0 bases short, with 13 bases between. CDR3 length: 16 amino acids. Germline loops: CDR1 LGHNA, CDR2 YSLEER. Samples with a second dose at about 4 or about 12 weeks were pooled together. Study results and limitations: Vaccine-associated CD4 TCRs ranged over spike, dominating at 160-218 and 743-854.

To note about this clone: The antigen is undetermined.

The data were produced by immunoSEQ multiplex PCR, yet TCRdb's version contains in-frame clones alone and is incomplete. The sample holds 130,000 or so clones, about 91% seen once. The V and J genes are TRBV4-3 and TRBJ1-4; D perhaps matches TRBD1 (5 bases). The sequence came from an adult who received the AZD1222 COVID-19 vaccine. Sequenced here: peripheral blood, sampled 28 days after the second AZD1222 dose. CDR3 sequence reads: CASSYLQGATNEKLFF. Here the CDR3 DNA reads TGCGCCAGCAGCTATCTCCAGGGCGCAACTAATGAAAAACTGTTTTTT.